One and the same sample provided the 23 T cell receptor beta chains below, sequenced in a study of T cells in Graves' hyperthyroidism and ophthalmopathy. RNA transcripts served as the template for amplifying TCR beta CDR3 regions. The HTBI set primed first-round TCR CDR3 RT-PCR. TCRdb re-called the multiplex PCR reads with MiXCR, one entry per CDR3 protein. The sample consists of about 400,000 distinct CDR3 sequences, roughly 14% of them appearing once. The specimen was blood. All receptors derive from a man younger than 35 with Graves' ophthalmopathy.

The chain carries TRBV7-9 and TRBJ1-1; D remains ambiguous. Trimming shortened V by 5 bases and J by 6 bases, and 16 bases separated the two germline ends. This CDR3 region has 14 residues. In germline, CDR1 is SEHNR, CDR2 FQNEAQ (reference sequence). The CDR3 DNA reads TGTGCCAGCAGCCAAGGAAGGGAGGTACCTGAAGCTTTCTTT. Residues: CASSQGREVPEAFF.

V usage is TRBV19 and J usage is TRBJ1-1, with 8 bases identical to TRBD1. V lost 4 bases and J lost 3; bases outside the gene matches: 7. CDR3 length equals 15 residues. CDR1 is LNHDA and CDR2 is SQIVND in the germline V gene (reference sequence). The CDR3 reads CASSTSGGWDTEAFF. In nucleotides, the CDR3 is TGTGCCAGTAGTACTTCAGGGGGCTGGGACACTGAAGCTTTCTTT.

Many counts were recorded for this clonotype. This chain uses TRBV5-1 with TRBJ1-1; no reliable D call. The V end lost 0 bases, the J end lost 4 bases, and 19 bases lay between the germline ends. Germline assignment: CDR1 SGHRS and CDR2 YFSETQ. This CDR3 contains 17 residues. The CDR3 region is CASSLGEGSVKGTEAFF. For the CDR3, the DNA is TGCGCCAGCAGCTTGGGGGAAGGCTCGGTTAAGGGCACTGAAGCTTTCTTT.

V usage is TRBV6-1 and J usage is TRBJ2-1, with 9 bases aligning to TRBD2. The germline V gene has CDR1 MNHNS and CDR2 SASEGT. V dropped 3 bases and J dropped 8; count of bases not matched to a gene: 8. CDR3 length: 15 amino acids. CDR3 protein: CASSEEAGGYDEQFF. CDR3 bases: TGTGCCAGCAGTGAGGAAGCGGGGGGTTACGATGAGCAGTTCTTC.

This clonotype has at least ten counts. The CDR3 loop reads CASSEAPTDTQYF. As DNA, the CDR3 is TGTGCCAGCAGTGAAGCGCCGACAGATACGCAGTATTTT. The chain recombines TRBV6-1 with TRBJ2-3; no definite D call. Trimming shortened V by 0 bases and J by 3 bases, and 4 bases separated the two germline ends. This CDR3 region has 13 residues. CDR1 and CDR2 from the germline V gene are MNHNS and SASEGT.

This clonotype was seen ten or more times. The chain joins TRBV2 to TRBJ2-3; D may be TRBD2 (5 bases). Trimming took 7 bases from V and 2 from J, leaving 13 bases between them. The CDR3 consists of 14 residues. Germline CDR1 reads SNHLY; CDR2 reads FYNNEI. CDR3 nucleotide sequence: TGTGCCAGCACCACCGGGATATACACAGATACGCAGTATTTT. Translating it yields CASTTGIYTDTQYF.

The CDR3 sequence: CASSFGVSMNTEAFF. In DNA, the CDR3 is TGTGCCAGCAGCTTTGGGGTTTCCATGAACACTGAAGCTTTCTTT. V usage is TRBV5-6 and J usage is TRBJ1-1; D gene uncertain. Germline loops: CDR1 SGHDT, CDR2 YYEEEE. Trimming left V 2 bases short and J 0 bases short, with 11 bases between. The CDR3 has 15 residues.

This chain links TRBV20-1 with TRBJ2-1; the match to TRBD2 covers 11 bases. Looked up from germline, CDR1 is DFQATT and CDR2 is SNEGSKA (reference sequence). V lost 5 bases to trimming and J lost 4 bases; unmatched junction nucleotides: 7. The CDR3 covers 15 residues. DNA of the CDR3: TGCAGTGCTCGTGCGGGACTAGCGGAGTACAATGAGCAGTTCTTC. It translates to CSARAGLAEYNEQFF.

The chain carries TRBV13 and TRBJ1-1; TRBD1 might be the D (6 bases). The length of the CDR3 is 15 residues. Trimming took off 5 bases at V and 4 bases at J, with 17 bases between the two ends. Germline CDR1 is PRHDT and CDR2 is FYEKMQ (reference sequence). The CDR3 sequence: CASSRGTHLGTEAFF. As DNA, the CDR3 is TGTGCCAGCAGCAGAGGGACACACTTGGGCACTGAAGCTTTCTTT.

This clonotype was observed at least ten times. This rearrangement joins TRBV5-8 to TRBJ2-1; D ambiguous. This CDR3 is 14 amino acids long. V was clipped by 0 bases and J by 6 bases, with 10 bases between them. Germline CDR1 is SGHTS and CDR2 is YDEGEE. CDR3 sequence (DNA): TGTGCCAGCAGCTTGGTTTCCTGGAGCAATGAGCAGTTCTTC. Encoded protein: CASSLVSWSNEQFF.

This chain uses TRBV19 with TRBJ2-3, with TRBD2 matching 7 bases. Germline-derived CDR1 and CDR2 are LNHDA and SQIVND (reference sequence). There are 14 residues in the CDR3. With 4 bases clipped from V and 8 bases from J, the junction kept 9 bases outside the gene matches. CDR3 in DNA: TGTGCCAGTAGTACCTCCGGACTAGATGGTACGCAGTATTTT. It codes for CASSTSGLDGTQYF.

As concerns this clonotype: This may come from a read error, since a much larger clone is one base off. This sequence joins TRBV18 and TRBJ1-2; a possible D gene is TRBD1 (6 bases). The V gene's germline CDR1 is KGHSH and CDR2 LQKENI. The CDR3 length is 13 residues. Trimming took off 7 bases at V and 4 bases at J, with 13 bases between the two ends. The DNA of the CDR3 is TGTGCCAGCTGGGACACCGGACTCTATGGCTACACCTTC. It yields the protein CASWDTGLYGYTF.

A few counts support this clonotype. This sequence may be a read error, since a much larger clone differs from it by one base. The chain is built from TRBV20-1 and TRBJ2-1; the match to TRBD2 covers 10 bases. The CDR3 totals 14 residues. The V gene's germline CDR1 is DFQATT and CDR2 SNEGSKA (reference sequence). In DNA, the CDR3 is TGCAGTTCTAGGGTGGCTAGCGGGGGCAATGAGCAGTTCTTC. Its translation: CSSRVASGGNEQFF.

This rearrangement joins TRBV30 to TRBJ1-2, with TRBD1 as a possible D gene (6 bases). The CDR3 totals 13 residues. Germline CDR1 is GTSNPN and CDR2 is SVGIG (reference sequence). Deletions cut 5 bases from V and 4 bases from J, with 14 bases between. The CDR3 reads CAWSQGKVYGYTF. CDR3 sequence (DNA): TGTGCCTGGTCTCAGGGGAAGGTCTATGGCTACACCTTC.

This clonotype was counted ten times or more. The rearrangement uses TRBV9 and TRBJ1-1; perhaps TRBD1 as D (6 bases). Per the germline V gene, CDR1 is SGDLS and CDR2 is YYNGEE. This CDR3 is built from 12 residues. Trimming shortened V by 3 bases and J by 4 bases, and 7 bases separated the two germline ends. The CDR3 region is CASSGGGTEAFF. The CDR3 coding sequence is TGTGCCAGCAGCGGAGGGGGCACTGAAGCTTTCTTT. The variable domain in full, completed from reference TRBV9 and TRBJ1-1, reads DSGVTQTPKHLITATGQRVTLRCSPRSGDLSVYWYQQSLDQGLQFLIQYYNGEERAKGNILERFSAQQFPDLHSELNLSSLELGDSALYFCASSGGGTEAFFGQGTRLTVV.

This clonotype was recorded many times. The V and J genes are TRBV18 and TRBJ2-1, with TRBD2 matching 8 bases. The CDR3 has 14 amino acids. V was clipped by 1 base and J by 12 bases; unmatched bases: 8. Germline V gives CDR1 KGHSH, CDR2 LQKENI. The CDR3 nucleotides read TGTGCCAGCTCACCACAGGATAGCGGGACTCTGCAGTTCTTC. Translated: CASSPQDSGTLQFF.

This clonotype was detected many times. This rearrangement joins TRBV27 to TRBJ2-7; 7 bases are a match to TRBD2. V was pared by 8 bases and J by 4 bases, with 5 bases of the junction left unmatched. The germline CDR1 and CDR2 sequences are MNHEY and SMNVEV (reference sequence). The CDR3 consists of 12 residues. The CDR3 nucleotides are TGTGCCAGCCGGGACTACCTTTACGAGCAGTACTTC. Translating it yields CASRDYLYEQYF.

This clonotype was recorded many times. The V call is TRBV20-1, the J call TRBJ1-2; D is possibly TRBD1 (5 bases). Between the trimmed V and J ends, which lost 0 bases and 2 bases, there was a span of 10 bases. The CDR3 has 14 amino acids. Germline-derived CDR1 and CDR2 are DFQATT and SNEGSKA (reference sequence). The CDR3 sequence: CSAREGLGNYGYTF. For the CDR3, the DNA is TGCAGTGCTAGAGAGGGACTGGGCAACTATGGCTACACCTTC.

This clonotype was recorded at least ten times. The chain employs TRBV12-5 and TRBJ2-7; 9 bases agree with TRBD2. Losses at the gene ends were 3 bases for V and 3 bases for J; bases not matched to a gene: 12. The CDR3 contains 17 residues. The V gene's germline CDR1 is LGHNT and CDR2 FRNRAP. The DNA for the CDR3 is TGTGCTAGTGGTTTCTCCCCCGGGAGCGGGAGGATCTACGAGCAGTACTTC. Its protein product is CASGFSPGSGRIYEQYF.

This clonotype was counted many times. The gene calls are TRBV27 and TRBJ1-2, with 8 bases lining up with TRBD1. V shed 5 bases and J 4 bases; nucleotides not matched to a gene: 3. CDR1 and CDR2 from the germline V gene are MNHEY and SMNVEV (reference sequence). The CDR3 contains 13 residues. The CDR3 nucleotides are TGTGCCAGCAGTGTACAGGGGGGCTATGGCTACACCTTC. Translated, it gives CASSVQGGYGYTF.

This clonotype came up many times. The CDR3 nucleotides are TGTGCCAGCAGCCAACCCAGGCCCAGCACTGAAGCTTTCTTT. Protein product: CASSQPRPSTEAFF. V and J are TRBV7-9 and TRBJ1-1, with unresolved D. The V gene's germline CDR1 is SEHNR and CDR2 FQNEAQ (reference sequence). V gave up 5 bases and J gave up 4 bases, with 14 bases separating them. The CDR3 contains 14 residues.

The chain combines TRBV6-2 or TRBV6-3 with TRBJ1-4, with TRBD1 matching over 8 bases. This CDR3 is 16 amino acids long. CDR1 is MNHEY, CDR2 SVGEGT, per germline. V dropped 4 bases and J dropped 8; count of bases not matched to a gene: 12. CDR3 in amino acids: CASSSIQGAPPEKLFF. The CDR3 nucleotides are TGTGCCAGCAGTTCGATTCAGGGGGCGCCCCCGGAAAAACTGTTTTTT.

This chain links TRBV12-3 or TRBV12-4 with TRBJ2-3; the match to TRBD2 covers 14 bases. There are 16 residues in the CDR3. Losses at the gene ends were 4 bases for V and 6 bases for J; bases not matched to a gene: 6. CDR3 sequence: CASSSGTSGSSDTQYF. In nucleotides, the CDR3 is TGTGCCAGCAGTTCGGGGACTAGCGGGAGTTCTGATACGCAGTATTTT.